These 24 T cell receptor beta chains were sequenced from one sample in a study of post-analysis software for immune sequencing data. These TCRs are of unknown antigen specificity. The study, taken as a whole, reports: Elevated frequency relative to controls characterized about 5 TRBV segments in patients, TRBV5-6, TRBV5-1 and TRBV20-1 among them.

Sequencing libraries made from TCR beta cDNA carried unique molecular identifiers. TCRdb reanalysed the PCR reads using MiXCR and keeps one entry per CDR3 protein. The table records about 820,000 distinct CDR3 sequences, 53% of them present only once. The sample taken for sequencing was blood. All receptors derive from a girl between 10 and 17 years old with multiple sclerosis.

For the CDR3, the DNA is TGTGCCAGTAAGATCCTGGGACCGCCTAGCACAGATACGCAGTATTTT. Translation gives CASKILGPPSTDTQYF. The genes are TRBV6-1 and TRBJ2-3; D assignment may be TRBD1 or TRBD2 (5 bases each). The CDR3 is made up of 16 amino acids. The V and J ends lost 9 bases and 0 bases respectively, with 19 bases between them. From germline, CDR1 is MNHNS and CDR2 SASEGT.

This clonotype was recorded a few times. Possible read error: a much larger clone is one base away. The genes are TRBV6-4 and TRBJ2-5, with TRBD2 matching 9 bases. Germline values: CDR1 MRHNA, CDR2 SNTAGT. With 4 bases clipped from V and 11 bases from J, the junction kept 17 bases outside the gene matches. The CDR3 spans 16 residues. This chain's CDR3 is CASSASSGSFGGEQYF. As DNA, the CDR3 is TGTGCCAGCAGTGCTAGTAGCGGGAGTTTCGGGGGTGAGCAGTACTTC.

This sequence joins TRBV2 and TRBJ2-1; 9 nucleotides match TRBD2. Germline V gene lookup returns CDR1 SNHLY and CDR2 FYNNEI. After removal of 2 bases from V and 3 bases from J, the junction contained 8 bases not matched to a gene. The CDR3 totals 17 residues. CDR3: CASSEQSSGGFYNEQFF. In nucleotides, the CDR3 is TGTGCCAGCAGTGAACAATCCAGCGGGGGGTTCTACAATGAGCAGTTCTTC.

This clonotype was counted between two and nine times. This rearrangement joins TRBV29-1 to TRBJ2-3; no clear D. In germline, CDR1 is SQVTM, CDR2 ANQGSEA. The germline V and J ends were trimmed by 4 bases and 5 bases, with 13 bases remaining between them. The CDR3 consists of 13 residues. Written as DNA, the CDR3 is TGCAGCGTTGGTCGGTCTGGGAAAGATACGCAGTATTTT. This translates into CSVGRSGKDTQYF.

The chain recombines TRBV20-1 with TRBJ2-4; D is possibly TRBD1 or TRBD2 (5 bases each). V was clipped by 1 base and J by 13 bases, with 20 bases between them. Germline CDR1 DFQATT, CDR2 SNEGSKA (reference sequence). The CDR3 is 14 residues long. The DNA of the CDR3 is TGCAGTGCTAGAGTGGGGGACCGACGCTACGGGCAGTACTTC. Its translation: CSARVGDRRYGQYF.

The chain joins TRBV5-1 to TRBJ1-1; TRBD1 aligns across 7 bases. The CDR3 has 15 residues. Germline V gene lookup returns CDR1 SGHRS and CDR2 YFSETQ. Trimming took 4 bases from V and 0 from J; bases not matched to a gene: 6. CDR3 DNA sequence: TGCGCCAGCAGCATCCGACAGGGAGTGAACACTGAAGCTTTCTTT. Amino acids: CASSIRQGVNTEAFF. The full variable domain, its missing parts supplied by reference TRBV5-1 and TRBJ1-1, is KAGVTQTPRYLIKTRGQQVTLSCSPISGHRSVSWYQQTPGQGLQFLFEYFSETQRNKGNFPGRFSGRQFSNSRSEMNVSTLELGDSALYLCASSIRQGVNTEAFFGQGTRLTVV.

V gene TRBV9 combines with J gene TRBJ2-6; weak D call: TRBD2 (7 bases). Germline CDR1 reads SGDLS; CDR2 reads YYNGEE. V gave up 4 bases and J gave up 4 bases, with 15 bases separating them. This CDR3 spans 16 amino acids. CDR3 sequence reads: CASSFKGGGGANVLTF. For the CDR3, the DNA is TGTGCCAGCAGCTTCAAAGGGGGGGGAGGGGCCAACGTCCTGACTTTC.

This clonotype came up a few times. The chain combines TRBV10-3 with TRBJ2-7; no firm D call. Germline CDR1 is ENHRY and CDR2 is SYGVKD. V shed 8 bases and J shed 2 bases, with 19 bases lying between them. CDR3 size: 15 residues. In nucleotides, the CDR3 is TGTGCCATCGGAGAGTTGGACCGCAGCACCTACGAGCAGTACTTC. Amino acid sequence: CAIGELDRSTYEQYF.

V gene TRBV5-1 combines with J gene TRBJ2-2; no firm D call. Germline-derived CDR1 and CDR2 are SGHRS and YFSETQ. V was cut by 4 bases and J by 0 bases, with 19 bases left in between. The CDR3 has 18 residues. CDR3 sequence (DNA): TGCGCCAGCAGCAACTCCATCCCAGGCAGTGCGAACACCGGGGAGCTGTTTTTT. Its protein product is CASSNSIPGSANTGELFF.

The chain employs TRBV10-3 and TRBJ2-4; TRBD1 matches 9 bases. Gene TRBJ2-7 matches the end of the DNA better, so the J call may be wrong. The length of the CDR3 is 13 residues. The V gene's germline CDR1 is ENHRY and CDR2 SYGVKD. This CDR3 is CAISTGTGSEQYF. CDR3 in DNA: TGTGCCATCAGTACCGGGACAGGGTCCGAGCAGTACTTC.

The V gene is TRBV29-1, the J gene TRBJ2-1; D possibly corresponds to TRBD2 (5 bases). Germline CDR1 is SQVTM and CDR2 is ANQGSEA. The V end was cut by 6 bases, the J end by 6 bases, with 24 bases between. The CDR3 runs to 16 residues. The CDR3 sequence is CSVKGPTGGLSNEQFF. DNA of the CDR3: TGCAGCGTCAAAGGCCCCACCGGAGGCCTCTCCAATGAGCAGTTCTTC.

This clonotype has just a few counts. The CDR3, as DNA: TGTGCCACCAGCAGAGAAGGTTATGTCTCCTACGAGCAGTACTTC. Residues: CATSREGYVSYEQYF. The V and J genes are TRBV15 and TRBJ2-7; D is ambiguous. CDR3 length equals 15 residues. Trimming cost V 0 bases and J 0 bases, with 9 bases left between them. Germline CDR1 LNHNV, CDR2 YYDKDF (reference sequence).

J is TRBJ2-1 and V is TRBV20-1; D is unclear. The CDR3 has 11 residues. CDR1 and CDR2 from the germline V gene are DFQATT and SNEGSKA (reference sequence). Trimming pared 1 base from V and 10 bases from J, leaving 8 bases between. The CDR3 DNA is TGCAGTGCTAGAGTTTCAGGCGAGCAGTTCTTC. It is translated as CSARVSGEQFF.

The chain recombines TRBV3-1 with TRBJ2-5; D remains ambiguous. The ends were cut back, 2 bases at V and 5 bases at J, with 9 bases in the middle. CDR3 size: 13 residues. CDR1 LGHDT and CDR2 YNNKEL come from the germline V gene (reference sequence). CDR3 in DNA: TGTGCCAGCAGCCAACGACTGACGGAGACCCAGTACTTC. Its protein is CASSQRLTETQYF.

This chain links TRBV6-1 with TRBJ1-5, with a tentative D call TRBD1 (6 bases). Germline CDR1 MNHNS, CDR2 SASEGT. The CDR3 consists of 21 residues. V was cut by 0 bases and J by 0 bases, with 24 bases left in between. CDR3 sequence: CASSEARRSQGSVFSNQPQHF. The CDR3 DNA follows: TGTGCCAGCAGTGAAGCTCGTCGCTCGCAGGGGTCGGTGTTTAGCAATCAGCCCCAGCATTTT.

This clonotype was found a few times. V usage is TRBV29-1 and J usage is TRBJ2-5; D possibly matches TRBD1 or TRBD2 (6 bases each). The V and J ends lost 6 bases and 4 bases respectively, with 15 bases between them. This CDR3 comprises 13 residues. Germline V gene sequence: CDR1 SQVTM, CDR2 ANQGSEA. This CDR3 reads CSVSVGGRETQYF. CDR3 DNA: TGCAGCGTCTCGGTGGGGGGCCGAGAGACCCAGTACTTC. Full variable domain (missing parts from reference TRBV29-1 and TRBJ2-5): SAVISQKPSRDICQRGTSLTIQCQVDSQVTMMFWYRQQPGQSLTLIATANQGSEATYESGFVIDKFPISRPNLTFSTLTVSNMSPEDSSIYLCSVSVGGRETQYFGPGTRLLVL.

This clonotype was seen a few times. The V gene is TRBV5-1, the J gene TRBJ2-3, with TRBD2 matching 8 bases. The CDR3 contains 15 residues. Germline values: CDR1 SGHRS, CDR2 YFSETQ. The trim removed 3 bases at V and 2 bases at J, leaving 5 bases unmatched. CDR3 amino acids: CASSSLAGDTDTQYF. As DNA, the CDR3 is TGCGCCAGCAGCTCCCTAGCGGGCGACACAGATACGCAGTATTTT.

The genes are TRBV5-6 and TRBJ2-2, with a weak D call TRBD2 (5 bases). The germline V gene has CDR1 SGHDT and CDR2 YYEEEE. This CDR3 is built from 16 residues. V was pared by 5 bases and J by 1 base, with 15 bases between. The chain's CDR3 is CASRFRRVQNTGELFF. The CDR3, as DNA: TGTGCCAGCAGATTCAGGCGGGTCCAGAACACCGGGGAGCTGTTTTTT.

This clonotype was counted once. This chain uses TRBV5-1 with TRBJ2-3; D remains unclear. V was trimmed by 3 bases and J by 4 bases, leaving 12 bases between them. CDR1 is SGHRS, CDR2 YFSETQ, per germline. This CDR3 comprises 14 residues. DNA of the CDR3: TGCGCCAGCAGCTCCGGACCCTCCGCAGATACGCAGTATTTT. Translating gives CASSSGPSADTQYF.

The J gene is TRBJ2-3, the V gene TRBV12-3 or TRBV12-4; the D gene is possibly TRBD2 (5 bases). The CDR3 has 14 amino acids. Trimming cost V 1 base and J 4 bases, with 9 bases left between them. The CDR3 DNA follows: TGTGCCAGCAGTTTAGGTGGGAGTTCAGATACGCAGTATTTT. Its protein product is CASSLGGSSDTQYF.

The gene calls are TRBV20-1 and TRBJ2-5; weak D call: TRBD2 (6 bases). The germline gives CDR1 DFQATT, CDR2 SNEGSKA (reference sequence). The V end lost 0 bases, the J end lost 6 bases, and 14 bases lay between the germline ends. The CDR3 is 14 residues long. The CDR3 protein is CSARDIDGRKTQYF. The CDR3 nucleotides are TGCAGTGCTAGAGACATCGACGGGAGAAAGACCCAGTACTTC.

The genes are TRBV29-1 and TRBJ2-5; D is perhaps TRBD1 or TRBD2 (6 bases each). The CDR3 is 13 amino acids. The V gene's germline CDR1 is SQVTM and CDR2 ANQGSEA. V lost 4 bases and J 5 bases, leaving 14 bases between the germline ends. In DNA, the CDR3 is TGCAGCGTTGGCTACAGGGCGGGGGAGACCCAGTACTTC. Protein sequence: CSVGYRAGETQYF.

This rearrangement joins TRBV29-1 to TRBJ1-2; a weak D match, TRBD1 (5 bases). The V end was cut by 4 bases, the J end by 8 bases, with 20 bases between. This CDR3 is built from 14 residues. Looked up from germline, CDR1 is SQVTM and CDR2 is ANQGSEA. The CDR3 here is CSVATARESWGYTF. The CDR3 DNA is TGCAGCGTTGCTACTGCCAGGGAATCTTGGGGCTACACCTTC.

The chain has TRBV20-1 and TRBJ2-5, with 10 bases fitting TRBD2. The tail of the sequence fits TRBJ2-7 better, so the J call may be wrong. Looked up from germline, CDR1 is DFQATT and CDR2 is SNEGSKA (reference sequence). This CDR3 comprises 16 residues. The CDR3 protein is CSARVASGRFGYEQYF. The CDR3 DNA follows: TGCAGTGCTAGAGTGGCTAGCGGGAGATTCGGCTACGAGCAGTACTTC.